This T cell receptor (beta chain) was sequenced during a study of shared clonotypes between healthy human individuals. There are 17 residues in the CDR3. CDR1 is SGDLS and CDR2 is YYNGEE in the germline V gene. V dropped 4 bases and J dropped 7; count of bases not matched to a gene: 12. Assay used: immunoSEQ multiplex PCR; TCRdb lists only in-frame clones, some missing. The sample contains about 1.5 million clones, approximately 98% of which appear only once. Input material: naive CD4+ T cells sorted from blood. The subset is: CD45RA+ positively selected. The clonotype originates from a man aged 30-40 years in good health. V usage is TRBV9 and J usage is TRBJ2-1, with 12 nucleotides matching TRBD2. CDR3: CASSTRLAGVPRNEQFF. The CDR3 DNA is TGTGCCAGCAGCACTCGACTAGCGGGAGTACCGCGAAATGAGCAGTTCTTC.